This TCR beta chain came from a study of cytomegalovirus exposure and HLA in healthy donors (dated by TCRdb to about 2017). About the study as a whole: An earlier analysis of about 560 of the donors reported about 300 Gb of sequence data and 117 million unique TCR beta sequences obtained from about 180 million T cells. A later analysis re-analyzed previously published TCR beta repertoires from 500 to 700 donors and added high-resolution HLA genotyping to study TCR occurrence patterns. The study aimed to test whether cataloging public T cell receptors could reveal signatures of past pathogen exposure. Among the 398 genotyped donors, around 81% belonged to the genetic ancestry cluster associated with self-reported Caucasian donors. Several DR-DQ haplotypes were treated as single units for association and clustering because of strong linkage in the cohort. All discovery cohort repertoires had been generated using a single sequencing platform. Among a few hundred genotyped donors of the cohort, an average of 235,054 unique TCR beta nucleotide sequences were sequenced per donor, around a sixth of them non-productive. The number of donors typed differed by locus, with 629-630 for A, B, C, DRB1 and DQB1, more than 500 for DQA1, 606 for DPA1, and 400 to 490 for DPB1. Donor age, sex, ethnicity and CMV serostatus were compiled together with the repertoire data. To predict cytomegalovirus infection status, the study brought together high-throughput TCR immunosequencing, statistical association of individual TCRs with disease status, and machine learning. Besides the first cohort of roughly 640 subjects, a separate validation cohort made up of some 110 different subjects was used. An earlier analysis of 500 to 650 of the donors applied high-throughput TCR beta sequencing to assess whether each TCR beta V gene segment acted as functional or pseudogenic. In the later analysis, no new phenotypic data were used to find candidate immune exposures; instead, reliance was placed on TCR beta sequences and their occurrence across donors. Roughly 300 gigabases of sequencing data and around 85 million unique TCR sequences made up an early release that covered several hundred HLA-typed donors. The study used immunosequencing to profile the T cell repertoires of several hundred subjects and linked those repertoires to cytomegalovirus serostatus. A later genetic analysis used genome-wide SNP genotypes for 398 of the 666 donors, treating that subset as a discovery cohort. Both class I and class II loci were covered by HLA typing, at four-digit resolution. Findings and caveats that apply to the study as a whole: A further reported finding was that TCR beta sequences accurately predicted the HLA-A and HLA-B alleles for most subjects in the first cohort. Linkage disequilibrium might explain the correlated functional status among segregating V segments, but an unknown experimental factor could not be ruled out. In the study, approximately 160 TCR beta chains were listed as associated with cytomegalovirus. At a false discovery rate of 0.05, a later analysis linked some 17,000 TCR beta sequences to specific HLA alleles. A later analysis reported that several top co-occurrence clusters appeared linked to parvovirus B19, influenza, CMV and Epstein-Barr virus. In both the original and validation cohorts, the classifier was reported to diagnose cytomegalovirus status with high specificity and sensitivity. In a later analysis, HLA-associated TCR beta chains were found to be more clonally expanded and to have lower generation probabilities than equally common non-associated chains. When HLA alleles, especially DR and DQ, strongly co-occurred, attributing TCR associations to individual alleles was difficult. In a later genetic analysis, a missense DCLRE1C variant was associated with V-gene and J-gene trimming of TCR beta chains, and the association was replicated in an independent cohort. Most TCR sequences were seen in very few donors, while some public TCRs were found in many individuals. A few of the identified cytomegalovirus-associated TCR beta chains were confirmed in vitro to be specific for cytomegalovirus antigens. Sequencing depth was assumed to be roughly uniform across donors in the presence/absence analyses, though that assumption may not hold. The authors suggested that the approach could potentially be extended to other disease states and immunological phenotypes. The 87-base-pair reads could not distinguish some IMGT-functional V segments, including TRBV6-2 and TRBV6-3, so those segments were excluded. In this cohort, only TCR beta chains were sequenced, and detectable features were limited by the absence of alpha or paired-chain data. Compared with the approximately 700-donor mean, donors in an Asian-associated ancestry cluster had fewer N-insertions in productive TCRs, according to a later genetic analysis. Because counts were too low, roughly 17 rarely observed V segments, including chromosome 9 orphons, were left out of the earlier analysis of about 620 of the donors. The only immune exposure information available for the cohort was CMV serostatus. A cluster of highly shared sequence variants was judged likely to represent a technical artifact of the sequencing pipeline. In a later analysis, the rate of TCR association differed among HLA loci, with DRB1 alleles having the most associated TCRs and HLA-C alleles having the fewest. Because some donors lacked HLA typing at each locus, the association tests relied only on the typed subset. Most CMV-associated TCR beta chains appeared to be HLA-restricted in a later analysis, and the HLA associations seemed to be driven largely by CMV exposure. In an earlier analysis of under 600 of the donors, most TCR beta V segments were observed in productive rearrangements about 90% or about 30% of the time, broadly matching IMGT annotations.

Comments on this clone: Its specific antigen is unknown. The input lacks base qualities; no much larger clone sits a single base away.

In total, just over 650 healthy bone marrow donors made up the cohort. Cohort members were all nominally healthy when sampled, although unrecorded immune exposures were likely present. The donor tested CMV seropositive and was one of the 289 seropositive cohort members. Every donor gave a peripheral blood sample, and the peripheral blood mononuclear cells from that sample were used for TCR beta sequencing. Genomic DNA was extracted from the blood cell samples with the Qiagen DNeasy Blood Extraction Kit. The library relied on the immunoSEQ multiplex PCR assay. For the multiplex PCR, a mixture combining 60 forward primers for TCR Vbeta segments and 13 reverse primers for TCR Jbeta segments was used. Amplification of the CDR3 region of rearranged TCR beta genes was performed with a multiplex PCR assay on genomic DNA. On the Illumina HiSeq System, the amplified TCR beta libraries were sequenced as 87-base-pair reads. The original pipeline was this. A later analysis tallied around 82 million unique TCR beta chains across the 666 repertoires, and around 12 million of those chains were shared by two or more donors. Raw reads were error-corrected and collapsed into unique sequences by a nearest-neighbor algorithm in which closely related sequences were merged to remove PCR and sequencing errors. V, D and J gene segments were assigned by aligning CDR3 sequences to IMGT reference sequences. For a sequence to be retained, at least a six-nucleotide match to both a V gene segment and a J gene segment was required. Rearrangements were called productive when the CDR3 lacked stop codons and stayed in frame with V and J; all others were non-productive. CDR3 was defined according to IMGT convention as the region running from the second conserved V-encoded cysteine to the conserved J-encoded phenylalanine. Sequences without an unambiguous match to a single V gene segment were excluded from the earlier analysis of approximately 560 of the donors. In an earlier analysis of 587 of the donors, V segments were called functional above 56.7% productive rearrangements and were called segregating when the between-donor standard deviation exceeded 5%. A statistical classification framework was built to diagnose cytomegalovirus status from the catalog of TCR beta chain sequences. A later analysis assigned V and J genes by comparing TCR nucleotide sequences with IMGT/GENE-DB human TR gene sequences. In a later analysis, CDR3 sequences and most-parsimonious VDJ recombination scenarios were assigned using the TCRdist pipeline. In a later analysis, every TCR beta chain was defined by the combination of its CDR3 amino acid sequence and its V-gene family, and reads without a unique V-gene family were dropped. In a later analysis, around 600 highly shared, low-generation-probability nucleotide sequences were removed to address suspected cross-contamination and a sequencing artifact. A later analysis calculated a clonal expansion index for each public chain from normalized within-repertoire ranks of inferred template counts. In a later analysis, generation probabilities were computed with a VDJ recombination model fitted to out-of-frame rearrangements, and the resulting probabilities were checked against IGoR. Hypergeometric tests were used in a later analysis to score TCR-TCR, TCR-HLA and TCR-CMV co-occurrence, with a repertoire-size bias correction applied to the TCR pairs. False discovery rates were estimated in a later analysis by permuting HLA or CMV assignments 20 times. In a later analysis, co-occurring TCRs were grouped with DBSCAN, and TCRdist sequence similarity was added when clustering was performed within HLA-allele-positive subsets. Co-occurrence clustering excluded repertoires with fewer than 30,000 or more than 120,000 public chains, plus five with anomalous nucleotide sharing. Here the immuneACCESS table is served through TCRdb, limited to in-frame sequences with V and J called. Missing clones are a known gap in these copies; in checked studies unresolved V genes cover under half, and the rest lacks a known reason. The V and J calls and clone size are taken from that table; D and trimming were inferred from the DNA. For this sample there are roughly 100,000 clones; about four fifths appear just once. Approximately 3.7% of the sample is held by the ten biggest clonotypes.

Clipping removes 4 bases from V and 5 bases from J, with 18 as the unmatched junction base count. CDR1 and CDR2, per the germline V gene, are SGHRS and YFSETQ. From cysteine to phenylalanine, the CDR3 is 18 amino acids long. Solely the CDR3 DNA is kept, with 54 bases framed from the first base. This clonotype was obtained from a female donor in good health and CMV-seropositive. The chain is encoded by TRBV5-1 joined to TRBJ1-2; the central 9 bases match TRBD1. Material: PBMCs. The bases read TGCGCCAGCAGCCCAACCGGGACAGGGTCCTTGGGGGTATATGGCTACACCTTC. Translation gives CASSPTGTGSLGVYGYTF.